This section outlines one T cell receptor beta chain sequence together with its context. The authors' processing: Cell counts per sample came from amplifying reference gene primers. TCRdb's table, derived via immunoSEQ multiplex PCR, lists solely in-frame clones and lacks some. V and J calls and clone size come straight from that table; D and trimming were deduced from the DNA. The sample has about 81,000 clones, about 71% seen once. These data come from a study of blood T cell repertoires in COVID-19. Looking at the study overall: Spain, Italy and the United States supplied samples that represented acute and convalescent COVID-19. From T cells, B-cell-depleted T cells, or PBMCs came the material, which was cDNA or gDNA.

The CDR3 is made up of 15 amino acids. V lost 7 bases and J lost 3, with 16 bases in between. Germline V CDR1 and CDR2: MDHEN, SYDVKM. The sequence came from a woman in her 50s with acute or convalescent COVID-19. The genes are TRBV28 and TRBJ1-5; unclear D gene. The sequenced sample was peripheral blood. CDR3 region: CASTRGRGYNQPQHF. The CDR3 DNA follows: TGTGCCAGCACTCGTGGCAGAGGATACAATCAGCCCCAGCATTTT.